Only one count was recorded for the clone carrying this TCR delta chain. The antigen remains undetermined. A far larger clone is one base from this, pointing to a likely read error. The same CDR3 also results from other DNA sequences found in this sample. This record comes from a study of gammadelta T cells in human blood. The CDR3 is 18 amino acids. Germline CDR1 and CDR2: GEAIGNYY and EKD. TCRdb reapplied CATT to the RT-PCR reads. The table records approximately 500 delta-chain clones, less than 70% of them present only once. Overall study findings and caveats: Microbial exposure reportedly appeared to drive polyclonal expansion of innate gamma-delta T cells right after birth.

This chain uses TRDV2 with TRDJ3; 9 bases are a match to TRDD3. Sequencing used non-Vgamma9Vdelta2 gamma-delta T cells from fetal blood. The source is a human fetus. The CDR3 coding sequence is TGTGCCTGTGACACCTACTGGGGGAGCTCCTGGGACACCCGGCAGATGTTTTTC. Its protein is CACDTYWGSSWDTRQMFF.